This TCR beta chain was sequenced during a study of response to subunit inactivated influenza vaccine. Study-wide results and limits: That few new T cells are recruited by each seasonal influenza vaccination was the authors' suggestion.

From the RT-PCR reads, TCRdb called clonotypes with MiXCR, one entry per CDR3 protein. This table holds approximately 160,000 distinct CDR3 sequences, about 10% found once. Per the germline V gene, CDR1 is MNHEY and CDR2 is SVGEGT. The CDR3 runs 11 residues. V lost 7 bases to trimming and J lost 6 bases, with 8 bases between them. This clonotype was counted ten times or more. Its antigen remains unknown. The sequencing used CD8+ T cells sorted from PBMCs, collected roughly 24 months after vaccination. The chain couples TRBV6-2 or TRBV6-3 to TRBJ2-3, with D hard to call. The sequence came from a man between 45 and 75 years old who received an inactivated influenza vaccine. CDR3 residues: CASKVTDTQYF. The CDR3 region has the DNA TGTGCCAGCAAGGTCACGGATACGCAGTATTTT.